These 28 T cell receptor beta chains came from one sample sequenced in a study of Ad26.COV2.S vaccination and SARS-CoV-2 variants. The protocol was immunoSEQ multiplex PCR, while the TCRdb copy is restricted to in-frame clones and leaves out a portion. The sample holds 430,000 or so clones, about 93% seen once. Treatment of the sample: around 19 received Ad26.COV2.S at low or high dose, single or two shots; five or six received placebo; per-sample allocation not given. Each sample was drawn 63 days after the first injection (of vaccine or placebo). The specimen was peripheral blood, collected in a trial of Ad26.COV2.S vaccine versus placebo. All receptors derive from a person between 18 and 59 years old who received the Ad26.COV2.S COVID-19 vaccine or a placebo.

The CDR3 DNA reads TGCGCCAGCAGCTTCGCCGGGACAGGGGGCGGTGACACTGAAGCTTTCTTT. Encoded protein: CASSFAGTGGGDTEAFF. V and J are TRBV5-1 and TRBJ1-1, with 12 positions matching TRBD1. The CDR3 is made up of 17 amino acids. V was clipped by 2 bases and J by 3 bases; unmatched bases: 8. Germline assignment: CDR1 SGHRS and CDR2 YFSETQ.

In this sample, this clone turned up a few times. The chain links TRBV27 to TRBJ1-5, with D possibly being TRBD1 (6 bases). Germline CDR1 MNHEY, CDR2 SMNVEV (reference sequence). The CDR3 runs 17 residues. V lost 4 bases, J lost 7 bases, and 23 bases lay in between. DNA of the CDR3: TGTGCCAGCAGTTCCTCATTTACGGGGGCCCAACGGCAGCCCCAGCATTTT. Translated: CASSSSFTGAQRQPQHF.

Details on this clone: Other DNA sequences in the sample encode the same CDR3. The CDR3 loop reads CASSSRDGYEQYF. In DNA form, the CDR3 reads TGTGCCAGCAGTTCGAGGGACGGCTACGAGCAGTACTTC. The J gene is TRBJ2-7, the V gene TRBV7-9; perhaps D is TRBD1 or TRBD2 (5 bases each). Trimming left V 6 bases short and J 3 bases short, with 12 bases between. This CDR3 spans 13 amino acids. Germline loops: CDR1 SEHNR, CDR2 FQNEAQ (reference sequence).

V usage is TRBV4-1 and J usage is TRBJ2-7, with D possibly being TRBD1 (6 bases). V lost 4 bases to trimming and J lost 5 bases, with 21 bases between them. This CDR3 has 16 amino acids. CDR1 is MGHRA, CDR2 YSYEKL, per germline. The CDR3 region is CASSPIPGVESNEQYF. In nucleotides, the CDR3 is TGCGCCAGCAGCCCAATTCCAGGGGTGGAATCGAACGAGCAGTACTTC.

CDR3 protein: CASSIGGTSGGWDEQFF. The CDR3 region has the DNA TGTGCCAGTAGTATAGGTGGGACTAGCGGGGGATGGGATGAGCAGTTCTTC. The V call is TRBV19, the J call TRBJ2-1; 14 nucleotides agree with TRBD2. The V gene's germline CDR1 is LNHDA and CDR2 SQIVND (reference sequence). J gave up 8 bases and V 1 base, and 7 bases lay outside the gene matches. CDR3 length: 17 residues.

This chain uses TRBV7-2 with TRBJ2-2; D unresolved. The CDR3 has 13 residues. Germline lookup yields CDR1 SGHTA and CDR2 FQGNSA. Deletions cut 1 base from V and 3 bases from J, with 3 bases between. The CDR3 spells CASSLVYTGELFF. DNA for the CDR3: TGTGCCAGCAGCTTAGTGTACACCGGGGAGCTGTTTTTT.

The gene calls are TRBV15 and TRBJ2-1, with TRBD2 identical over 8 bases. The CDR3 contains 14 residues. The trim removed 6 bases at V and 4 bases at J, leaving 5 bases unmatched. CDR1 LNHNV and CDR2 YYDKDF come from the germline V gene (reference sequence). The CDR3 bases are TGTGCCACCAGAGCAAGCGGGAGTTACAATGAGCAGTTCTTC. It specifies CATRASGSYNEQFF. Drawing the rest from reference TRBV15 and TRBJ2-1, the complete variable domain is DAMVIQNPRYQVTQFGKPVTLSCSQTLNHNVMYWYQQKSSQAPKLLFHYYDKDFNNEADTPDNFQSRRPNTSFCFLDIRSPGLGDTAMYLCATRASGSYNEQFFGPGTRLTVL.

The genes are TRBV30 and TRBJ2-2, with unresolved D. CDR1 is GTSNPN, CDR2 SVGIG, per germline (reference sequence). The CDR3 length is 17 residues. V was trimmed by 6 bases and J by 2 bases, leaving 22 bases between them. The DNA of the CDR3 is TGTGCCTGCCCTACCCGTGTTCGCGTCGGTAACACCGGGGAGCTGTTTTTT. This translates into CACPTRVRVGNTGELFF.

The chain carries TRBV10-3 and TRBJ1-3; no firm D call. Trimming removed 6 bases at V and 2 bases at J, with 11 bases between. The germline gives CDR1 ENHRY, CDR2 SYGVKD. The CDR3 has 14 amino acids. CDR3 in amino acids: CAISPRETGNTIYF. As DNA, the CDR3 is TGTGCCATCAGCCCCCGGGAGACTGGAAACACCATATATTTT.

The chain employs TRBV13 and TRBJ2-4, with 8 nucleotides matching TRBD2. Germline lookup yields CDR1 PRHDT and CDR2 FYEKMQ (reference sequence). With V trimmed by 4 bases and J by 8 bases, 7 bases remained unmatched. This CDR3 comprises 14 residues. CDR3 in amino acids: CASSSGTSFDIQYF. CDR3 DNA: TGTGCCAGCAGCTCCGGGACTAGTTTCGACATTCAGTACTTC.

V gene TRBV27 combines with J gene TRBJ2-3; weak D call: TRBD2 (6 bases). The CDR3 consists of 15 residues. V was clipped by 2 bases and J by 4 bases, with 13 bases between them. Per germline, CDR1 MNHEY and CDR2 SMNVEV (reference sequence). As DNA, the CDR3 is TGTGCCAGCAGTTTAAGGTGGCGGGGATCAGATACGCAGTATTTT. This sequence encodes CASSLRWRGSDTQYF.

The chain links TRBV2 to TRBJ2-1, with D maybe TRBD1 (6 bases). Germline V CDR1 and CDR2: SNHLY, FYNNEI. V lost 4 bases and J lost 4, with 14 bases in between. The CDR3 is made up of 15 amino acids. The CDR3: CASSGSGTPYNEQFF. The CDR3 DNA reads TGTGCCAGCAGTGGATCGGGGACACCTTACAATGAGCAGTTCTTC.

Comment on this clone: Other DNA variants within this sample encode the same CDR3. The chain is built from TRBV6-2 or TRBV6-3 and TRBJ1-2; perhaps TRBD1 as D (5 bases). Trimming removed 5 bases from V and 4 bases from J, with 8 bases in between. Germline CDR1 reads MNHEY; CDR2 reads SVGEGT. The CDR3 length is 12 residues. The CDR3 region is CASSPGGYGYTF. The CDR3 DNA reads TGTGCCAGCAGTCCCGGGGGCTATGGCTACACCTTC.

The genes are TRBV7-2 and TRBJ2-3, with TRBD2 matching over 10 bases. Germline V gene sequence: CDR1 SGHTA, CDR2 FQGNSA. V shed 5 bases and J 5 bases; nucleotides not matched to a gene: 4. This CDR3 has 14 residues. CDR3 loop: CASSPSGSGDTQYF. The CDR3 coding sequence is TGTGCCAGCAGCCCTAGCGGGAGTGGAGATACGCAGTATTTT.

This clone was observed once. The chain joins TRBV5-1 to TRBJ2-2; no firm D call. Trimming left V 4 bases short and J 4 bases short, with 14 bases between. This CDR3 has 15 residues. The germline V gene has CDR1 SGHRS and CDR2 YFSETQ. The CDR3 is CASSDRGHSTGELFF. DNA for the CDR3: TGCGCCAGCAGCGACCGTGGGCATTCCACCGGGGAGCTGTTTTTT.

DNA for the CDR3: TGTGCCAGCAGTTTCGTAAATCAGCCCCAGCATTTT. Protein product: CASSFVNQPQHF. The genes are TRBV28 and TRBJ1-5, with D hard to call. Germline V gene lookup returns CDR1 MDHEN and CDR2 SYDVKM. There are 12 residues in the CDR3. Trimming took off 3 bases at V and 4 bases at J, with 4 bases between the two ends.

The chain links TRBV28 to TRBJ2-7, with 8 positions matching TRBD2. Germline assignment: CDR1 MDHEN and CDR2 SYDVKM. The CDR3 contains 15 residues. V trimming: 5 bases; J trimming: 4 bases; junction bases outside the gene matches: 10. CDR3 sequence reads: CASSPPGLETYEQYF. The CDR3 coding sequence is TGTGCCAGCAGTCCCCCGGGACTAGAGACATACGAGCAGTACTTC.

Only a few counts were recorded for this clone. The chain carries TRBV6-5 and TRBJ2-7; TRBD1 agrees at 11 bases. Looked up from germline, CDR1 is MNHEY and CDR2 is SVGAGI. With V trimmed by 7 bases and J by 7 bases, 9 bases remained unmatched. This CDR3 has 14 residues. CDR3 protein: CASNAGQGAREQYF. The CDR3 nucleotides are TGTGCCAGCAACGCAGGACAGGGGGCGAGAGAGCAGTACTTC.

The gene calls are TRBV24-1 and TRBJ2-2; 11 bases are shared with TRBD2. The CDR3 runs 16 residues. V lost 4 bases, J lost 2 bases, and 2 bases stayed unmatched. CDR1 and CDR2 (germline): KGHDR, SFDVKD. The chain's CDR3 is CATSDRLAGNTGELFF. CDR3 nucleotides: TGTGCCACCAGTGACCGACTAGCGGGAAACACCGGGGAGCTGTTTTTT.

The chain combines TRBV12-3 or TRBV12-4 with TRBJ1-5; no clear D gene. Trimming removed 7 bases at V and 0 bases at J, with 4 bases between. The CDR3 extends over 12 amino acids. CDR3 in DNA: TGTGCCAGCACACATAGCAATCAGCCCCAGCATTTT. Its protein is CASTHSNQPQHF.

The chain couples TRBV5-4 to TRBJ1-2, with D possibly matching TRBD1 (6 bases). Per the germline V gene, CDR1 is SGHNT and CDR2 is YYREEE (reference sequence). The length of the CDR3 is 14 residues. V lost 4 bases to trimming and J lost 6 bases, with 16 bases between them. CDR3 in amino acids: CASSLQGPRNGYTF. CDR3 DNA sequence: TGTGCCAGCAGCCTACAGGGACCCCGCAATGGCTACACCTTC.

The chain combines TRBV30 with TRBJ2-5; D is uncertain. There are 11 residues in the CDR3. Germline V gene sequence: CDR1 GTSNPN, CDR2 SVGIG (reference sequence). Trimming took 2 bases from V and 5 from J, leaving 6 bases between them. The CDR3 spells CAWSLSETQYF. DNA of the CDR3: TGTGCCTGGAGTTTATCTGAGACCCAGTACTTC.

The chain has TRBV19 and TRBJ2-2, with 12 bases identical to TRBD2. Germline assignment: CDR1 LNHDA and CDR2 SQIVND (reference sequence). J gave up 6 bases and V 11 bases, and 10 bases lay outside the gene matches. The CDR3 loop spans 15 amino acids. The CDR3 loop reads CASASTSGSAGELFF. The CDR3, as DNA: TGTGCCTCGGCCTCGACTAGCGGGAGTGCCGGGGAGCTGTTTTTT.

This clone was seen a single time. The chain combines TRBV28 with TRBJ1-1, with D maybe TRBD1 (6 bases). CDR3 length: 15 residues. V shed 7 bases and J shed 2 bases, with 17 bases lying between them. Germline V lookup: CDR1 MDHEN, CDR2 SYDVKM. CDR3 DNA: TGTGCCAGCAAAGTGTTAGGGGGAATAAACACTGAAGCTTTCTTT. Translating it yields CASKVLGGINTEAFF.

The chain joins TRBV7-9 to TRBJ2-1; maybe TRBD1 (6 bases). The CDR3 sequence is 12 residues long. The germline V and J ends were trimmed by 1 base and 14 bases, with 12 bases remaining between them. CDR1 SEHNR and CDR2 FQNEAQ come from the germline V gene (reference sequence). The CDR3 DNA sequence: TGTGCCAGCAGCTTAGATCGCCCAGGGGAGTTCTTC. Amino acids: CASSLDRPGEFF. The full variable domain, completed using reference TRBV7-9 and TRBJ2-1, is DTGVSQNPRHKITKRGQNVTFRCDPISEHNRLYWYRQTLGQGPEFLTYFQNEAQLEKSRLLSDRFSAERPKGSFSTLEIQRTEQGDSAMYLCASSLDRPGEFFGPGTRLTVL.

CDR3 sequence (DNA): TGTGCCAGCAGGGCCGGGCTAGGGTATGGCTACACCTTC. Its translation is CASRAGLGYGYTF. The genes are TRBV27 and TRBJ1-2; no clear D gene. Trimming removed 6 bases from V and 5 bases from J, with 13 bases in between. This CDR3 is built from 13 residues. Germline V gene sequence: CDR1 MNHEY, CDR2 SMNVEV (reference sequence).

The rearrangement uses TRBV7-8 and TRBJ2-5; tentative D call: TRBD2 (5 bases). Trimming took 6 bases from V and 0 from J, leaving 14 bases between them. Per germline, CDR1 SGHVS and CDR2 FQNEAQ. This CDR3 has 15 amino acids. The DNA for the CDR3 is TGTGCCAGCAGAAGAGGGCGTCCGAACCAAGAGACCCAGTACTTC. Translating it yields CASRRGRPNQETQYF.

V and J are TRBV6-5 and TRBJ2-2; D is ambiguous. The CDR3 is made up of 12 amino acids. Germline V CDR1 and CDR2: MNHEY, SVGAGI. The V and J ends lost 7 bases and 0 bases respectively, with 3 bases between them. The CDR3 nucleotides are TGTGCCAGCACTTCGAACACCGGGGAGCTGTTTTTT. Residues: CASTSNTGELFF.